These 5 T cell receptor beta chains came from one sample sequenced in a study of T cell repertoires in cytomegalovirus infection. TCRdb reanalysed the reads using MiXCR and keeps one entry per CDR3 protein. Here the sample spans approximately 500,000 distinct CDR3 sequences, 30% to 40% being singletons. These TCRs' antigens remain unknown. The source was cultured PBMCs, collected from culture after CMV antigen stimulation. Source of these receptors: a human donor in good health (CMV status not recorded). Some clones in this sample may be carry-over from other donors' samples.

V and J are TRBV19 and TRBJ2-3, with D tentatively TRBD2 (6 bases). The CDR3 is 12 residues long. Trimming took 3 bases from V and 10 from J, leaving 11 bases between them. Germline-derived CDR1 and CDR2 are LNHDA and SQIVND (reference sequence). The CDR3 sequence is CASSISSEAQYF. The CDR3 DNA follows: TGTGCCAGTAGTATCTCTAGCGAGGCGCAGTATTTT.

This chain uses TRBV7-2 with TRBJ2-1, with 7 bases that match TRBD1. CDR1 and CDR2 (germline): SGHTA, FQGNSA. With 5 bases clipped from V and 4 bases from J, the junction kept 8 bases outside the gene matches. The CDR3 sequence is 15 residues long. CDR3 DNA sequence: TGTGCCAGCAGCATGGCGGACAGGCCGTACAATGAGCAGTTCTTC. Translating it yields CASSMADRPYNEQFF. Full variable domain (rest looked up from reference TRBV7-2 and TRBJ2-1): GAGVSQSPSNKVTEKGKDVELRCDPISGHTALYWYRQSLGQGLEFLIYFQGNSAPDKSGLPSDRFSAERTGGSVSTLTIQRTQQEDSAVYLCASSMADRPYNEQFFGPGTRLTVL.

This clonotype was detected only a few times. The chain carries TRBV2 and TRBJ2-7; possible D gene TRBD2, 6 bases. The CDR3 sequence is 16 residues long. Trimming cost V 6 bases and J 3 bases, with 21 bases left between them. The germline CDR1 and CDR2 sequences are SNHLY and FYNNEI. The CDR3 nucleotides are TGTGCCAGCAGCGCCTCCAGGCAGCGGGCGAACTACGAGCAGTACTTC. This translates into CASSASRQRANYEQYF.

This clonotype was recorded a few times. The chain links TRBV19 to TRBJ2-5; tentative D call: TRBD2 (6 bases). Per the germline V gene, CDR1 is LNHDA and CDR2 is SQIVND (reference sequence). V was clipped by 3 bases and J by 2 bases, with 10 bases between them. This CDR3 comprises 14 residues. CDR3 protein: CASSIGGVQETQYF. In nucleotides, the CDR3 is TGTGCCAGTAGTATTGGAGGGGTACAAGAGACCCAGTACTTC.

V usage is TRBV28 and J usage is TRBJ1-2; D perhaps matches TRBD1 (6 bases). CDR3 length: 14 residues. CDR1 is MDHEN, CDR2 SYDVKM, per germline. V was shortened by 1 base and J by 5 bases, with 11 bases between the two germline ends. For the CDR3, the DNA is TGTGCCAGCAGTTTATCGCAGGGGCCGTATGGCTACACCTTC. This translates into CASSLSQGPYGYTF.